Presented here are 22 T cell receptor beta chains from one specimen sequenced in a study of T cell repertoires in cytomegalovirus infection (dated 2019 in TCRdb). Sequencing relied on an Illumina HiSeq 1500. TCRdb cleaned the public reads at Q25 with fastp, built clones with MiXCR and kept in-frame beta chains. Entries are consolidated by CDR3 protein sequence, retaining the most common genes and DNA. Counted in this sample were about 830,000 distinct CDR3 sequences; roughly 33% of them appeared once. Of the sample, under 15% falls within the top ten clones. Read against the paper, the sample's treatment or condition label means: in vitro stimulation with specific CMV peptide epitopes to enrich CMV-specific T cells. Antigens for these TCRs are unknown. The source material was cultured CD8+ T cells from PBMCs, sampled from culture after CMV antigen stimulation. These receptors originate from a human donor in good health (CMV status not recorded). Some clones in this sample may be carry-over from other donors' samples.

This chain connects TRBV13 to TRBJ2-7; unclear D gene. Germline CDR1 is PRHDT and CDR2 is FYEKMQ (reference sequence). Trimming pared 4 bases from V and 4 bases from J, leaving 5 bases between. The CDR3 runs 11 residues. The CDR3 loop reads CASSYHYEQYF. The CDR3 DNA reads TGTGCCAGCAGCTACCATTACGAGCAGTACTTC.

The CDR3, as DNA: TGTGCCAGCAGTTGGGGACAAGTCAGGTCACCCCTCCACTTT. This sequence encodes CASSWGQVRSPLHF. The chain couples TRBV28 to TRBJ1-6, with D maybe TRBD1 (6 bases). The germline V gene has CDR1 MDHEN and CDR2 SYDVKM. V was trimmed by 4 bases and J by 10 bases, leaving 14 bases between them. The CDR3 length is 14 residues.

This chain links TRBV12-3 or TRBV12-4 with TRBJ1-2, with D uncertain. The CDR3 totals 13 residues. Between the trimmed V and J ends, which lost 5 bases and 6 bases, there was a span of 13 bases. CDR3 sequence: CASSPWASDGYTF. The DNA of the CDR3 is TGTGCCAGCAGTCCGTGGGCCTCGGATGGCTACACCTTC.

This clonotype has a handful of counts. The chain carries TRBV4-3 and TRBJ2-2, with a tentative D call TRBD2 (6 bases). The CDR3 has 13 residues. Germline V gene lookup returns CDR1 LGHNA and CDR2 YSLEER. V lost 0 bases and J 13 bases, leaving 12 bases between the germline ends. The CDR3 region is CASSQDFRRGLFF. DNA for the CDR3: TGCGCCAGCAGCCAAGATTTTCGGCGGGGGCTGTTTTTT.

The DNA of the CDR3 is TGTGCCAGCAGCTTTCCGGGACTAGCGGAAAGCATAAGCACAGATACGCAGTATTTT. It yields the protein CASSFPGLAESISTDTQYF. The V gene is TRBV7-9, the J gene TRBJ2-3; TRBD2 matches 11 bases. V dropped 3 bases and J dropped 0; count of bases not matched to a gene: 11. The CDR3 extends over 19 amino acids. Germline CDR1 SEHNR, CDR2 FQNEAQ (reference sequence).

This clonotype turned up a few times. The V and J genes are TRBV27 and TRBJ2-2; 7 bases fit TRBD2. J gave up 2 bases and V 6 bases, and 6 bases lay outside the gene matches. The CDR3 loop spans 15 amino acids. The germline V gene encodes CDR1 MNHEY and CDR2 SMNVEV (reference sequence). The DNA of the CDR3 is TGTGCCAGCAGCCGCAGGGAGGGTAACACCGGGGAGCTGTTTTTT. Translating gives CASSRREGNTGELFF.

This sequence joins TRBV5-6 and TRBJ2-6; 9 bases fit TRBD1. Germline loops: CDR1 SGHDT, CDR2 YYEEEE. V trimming: 4 bases; J trimming: 3 bases; junction bases outside the gene matches: 8. This CDR3 has 17 amino acids. For the CDR3, the DNA is TGTGCCAGCAGCCTCGGGACAGGGTCTTATGGGGCCAACGTCCTGACTTTC. Translating it yields CASSLGTGSYGANVLTF.

The chain employs TRBV5-4 and TRBJ1-4; D remains unclear. V was clipped by 2 bases and J by 8 bases, with 16 bases between them. The CDR3 has 15 residues. Germline CDR1 is SGHNT and CDR2 is YYREEE (reference sequence). In DNA, the CDR3 is TGTGCCAGCAGCTTTGGCGAAGGCGTAGGCGAAAAACTGTTTTTT. The encoded protein is CASSFGEGVGEKLFF.

This clonotype showed up just a few times. V usage is TRBV25-1 and J usage is TRBJ1-2, with TRBD1 matching 8 bases. Trimming took 4 bases from V and 1 from J; bases not matched to a gene: 14. Germline CDR1 MGHDK, CDR2 SYGVNS. The length of the CDR3 is 18 residues. CDR3 sequence reads: CASSGLQGVAGGNYGYTF. DNA for the CDR3: TGTGCCAGCAGTGGATTACAGGGGGTAGCAGGTGGTAACTATGGCTACACCTTC.

The chain carries TRBV2 and TRBJ1-1, with D maybe TRBD1 (6 bases). V was pared by 6 bases and J by 11 bases, with 16 bases between. The length of the CDR3 is 12 residues. The germline V gene encodes CDR1 SNHLY and CDR2 FYNNEI. The CDR3 region is CASRDSVFGAFF. In nucleotides, the CDR3 is TGTGCCAGCAGGGACAGCGTCTTCGGTGCTTTCTTT.

This clonotype appeared many times. The genes are TRBV7-2 and TRBJ2-7, with 10 bases that match TRBD1. The CDR3 has 19 residues. In germline, CDR1 is SGHTA, CDR2 FQGNSA. V was clipped by 5 bases and J by 2 bases; unmatched bases: 18. CDR3 loop: CASSLPGETGGAVTYEQYV. The CDR3 DNA follows: TGTGCCAGCAGCCTTCCCGGTGAGACAGGGGGCGCCGTGACCTACGAGCAGTACGTC.

The CDR3 sequence is CASRGLAGGPIDTQYF. In DNA, the CDR3 is TGTGCCAGCAGGGGGTTAGCGGGGGGGCCGATAGATACGCAGTATTTT. The V call is TRBV27, the J call TRBJ2-3; the match to TRBD2 covers 11 bases. J lost 5 bases, V lost 6 bases, and 10 bases had no gene match. CDR3 size: 16 residues. CDR1 is MNHEY and CDR2 is SMNVEV in the germline V gene (reference sequence).

This clonotype was recorded many times. The chain links TRBV7-8 to TRBJ2-1; D possibly corresponds to TRBD2 (6 bases). V lost 4 bases to trimming and J lost 7 bases, with 20 bases between them. CDR3 size: 16 residues. Germline loops: CDR1 SGHVS, CDR2 FQNEAQ. The DNA of the CDR3 is TGTGCCAGCAGCTACCCTTGGGGGGAGGAGATGAATGAGCAGTTCTTC. Encoded protein: CASSYPWGEEMNEQFF.

This clonotype was seen ten or more times. This chain connects TRBV7-6 to TRBJ2-3; the D gene is possibly TRBD1 (6 bases). V was pared by 0 bases and J by 5 bases, with 9 bases between. CDR1 SGHVS and CDR2 FNYEAQ come from the germline V gene. This CDR3 has 14 residues. CDR3 residues: CASSLAGAGDTQYF. The CDR3 DNA reads TGTGCCAGCAGCTTAGCGGGGGCAGGAGATACGCAGTATTTT.

This rearrangement joins TRBV19 to TRBJ1-5; weak D call: TRBD1 (6 bases). The CDR3 has 16 residues. Trimming took off 5 bases at V and 5 bases at J, with 19 bases between the two ends. Germline assignment: CDR1 LNHDA and CDR2 SQIVND (reference sequence). CDR3 residues: CASSLTSGVRDQPQHF. CDR3 sequence (DNA): TGTGCCAGTAGTTTAACCTCAGGGGTCCGGGATCAGCCCCAGCATTTT. The full variable domain, rest sourced from reference TRBV19 and TRBJ1-5, is DGGITQSPKYLFRKEGQNVTLSCEQNLNHDAMYWYRQDPGQGLRLIYYSQIVNDFQKGDIAEGYSVSREKKESFPLTVTSAQKNPTAFYLCASSLTSGVRDQPQHFGDGTRLSIL.

This clonotype was observed a few times. The chain couples TRBV7-6 to TRBJ1-5, with no clear D. Deletions cut 2 bases from V and 7 bases from J, with 15 bases between. Germline CDR1 reads SGHVS; CDR2 reads FNYEAQ. The CDR3 is 15 amino acids. This CDR3 reads CASSLFPGTGQPQHF. CDR3 coding DNA: TGTGCCAGCAGCTTATTCCCCGGCACTGGGCAGCCCCAGCATTTT. The full variable domain, in which reference TRBV7-6 and TRBJ1-5 provide the parts outside the CDR3, is GAGVSQSPRYKVTKRGQDVALRCDPISGHVSLYWYRQALGQGPEFLTYFNYEAQQDKSGLPNDRFSAERPEGSISTLTIQRTEQRDSAMYRCASSLFPGTGQPQHFGDGTRLSIL.

The chain employs TRBV12-5 and TRBJ1-2, with a weak D call TRBD1 (5 bases). Deletions cut 3 bases from V and 6 bases from J, with 23 bases between. CDR1 is LGHNT and CDR2 is FRNRAP in the germline V gene. The CDR3 contains 17 residues. The CDR3 DNA is TGTGCTAGTGGTTTCATGGTAGGGGAAGAGGTGGAGGATGGCTACACCTTC. Translation gives CASGFMVGEEVEDGYTF.

The chain employs TRBV6-5 and TRBJ2-3; 12 positions agree with TRBD2. Trimming took 6 bases from V and 1 from J; bases not matched to a gene: 5. The CDR3 totals 16 residues. CDR1 is MNHEY, CDR2 SVGAGI, per germline. In DNA, the CDR3 is TGTGCCAGCAGGGAATGGACTAGCGGGGGCACAGATACGCAGTATTTT. The encoded protein is CASREWTSGGTDTQYF.

The chain employs TRBV7-8 and TRBJ2-4; D not certain. Germline V gene lookup returns CDR1 SGHVS and CDR2 FQNEAQ. CDR3 length: 18 amino acids. V lost 7 bases and J lost 0, with 22 bases in between. The CDR3 loop reads CASTEYPSQIEAKNIQYF. CDR3 nucleotides: TGTGCCAGCACCGAATACCCCTCCCAAATAGAAGCCAAAAACATTCAGTACTTC. Using reference TRBV7-8 and TRBJ2-4 for the parts outside the CDR3, the full variable domain is GAGVSQSPRYKVAKRGQDVALRCDPISGHVSLFWYQQALGQGPEFLTYFQNEAQLDKSGLPSDRFFAERPEGSVSTLKIQRTQQEDSAVYLCASTEYPSQIEAKNIQYFGAGTRLSVL.

The genes are TRBV4-2 and TRBJ2-3, with 10 bases lining up with TRBD2. V trimming: 0 bases; J trimming: 5 bases; junction bases outside the gene matches: 8. CDR1 is LGHNA, CDR2 YNFKEQ, per germline. There are 17 residues in the CDR3. CDR3 in amino acids: CASSQDIQRGGEDTQYF. The CDR3 DNA is TGTGCCAGCAGCCAAGATATCCAGCGGGGGGGCGAAGATACGCAGTATTTT.

This sequence joins TRBV28 and TRBJ2-7; D gene unclear. V was pared by 5 bases and J by 0 bases, with 17 bases between. The CDR3 spans 16 residues. Germline CDR1 reads MDHEN; CDR2 reads SYDVKM. The CDR3 DNA reads as TGTGCCAGCAGTGGGCGTGTAAGTTTGAGCTCCTACGAGCAGTACGTC. Its protein is CASSGRVSLSSYEQYV.

This clonotype has more than one count but fewer than ten. The chain combines TRBV2 with TRBJ1-5, with 9 bases that match TRBD1. V lost 2 bases, J lost 2 bases, and 4 bases stayed unmatched. Germline V CDR1 and CDR2: SNHLY, FYNNEI. CDR3 length: 16 amino acids. CDR3 in amino acids: CASSERQGEGNQPQHF. DNA of the CDR3: TGTGCCAGCAGTGAAAGACAGGGGGAAGGCAATCAGCCCCAGCATTTT. The full variable domain, in which reference TRBV2 and TRBJ1-5 provide the parts outside the CDR3, is EPEVTQTPSHQVTQMGQEVILRCVPISNHLYFYWYRQILGQKVEFLVSFYNNEISEKSEIFDDQFSVERPDGSNFTLKIRSTKLEDSAMYFCASSERQGEGNQPQHFGDGTRLSIL.